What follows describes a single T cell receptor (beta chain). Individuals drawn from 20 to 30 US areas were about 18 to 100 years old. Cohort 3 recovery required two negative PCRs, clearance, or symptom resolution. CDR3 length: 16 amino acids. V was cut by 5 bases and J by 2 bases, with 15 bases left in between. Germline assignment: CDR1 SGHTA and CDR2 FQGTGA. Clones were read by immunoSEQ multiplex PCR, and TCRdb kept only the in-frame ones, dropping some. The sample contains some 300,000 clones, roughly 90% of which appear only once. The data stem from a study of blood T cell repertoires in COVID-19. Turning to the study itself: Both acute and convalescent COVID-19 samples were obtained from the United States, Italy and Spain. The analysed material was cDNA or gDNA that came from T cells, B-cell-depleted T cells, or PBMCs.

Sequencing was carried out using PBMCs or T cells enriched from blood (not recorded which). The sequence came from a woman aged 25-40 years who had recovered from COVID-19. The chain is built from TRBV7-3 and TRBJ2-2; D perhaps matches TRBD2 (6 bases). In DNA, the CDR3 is TGTGCCAGCAGCCGGGTCGGAGGGGCTAACACCGGGGAGCTGTTTTTT. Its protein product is CASSRVGGANTGELFF.